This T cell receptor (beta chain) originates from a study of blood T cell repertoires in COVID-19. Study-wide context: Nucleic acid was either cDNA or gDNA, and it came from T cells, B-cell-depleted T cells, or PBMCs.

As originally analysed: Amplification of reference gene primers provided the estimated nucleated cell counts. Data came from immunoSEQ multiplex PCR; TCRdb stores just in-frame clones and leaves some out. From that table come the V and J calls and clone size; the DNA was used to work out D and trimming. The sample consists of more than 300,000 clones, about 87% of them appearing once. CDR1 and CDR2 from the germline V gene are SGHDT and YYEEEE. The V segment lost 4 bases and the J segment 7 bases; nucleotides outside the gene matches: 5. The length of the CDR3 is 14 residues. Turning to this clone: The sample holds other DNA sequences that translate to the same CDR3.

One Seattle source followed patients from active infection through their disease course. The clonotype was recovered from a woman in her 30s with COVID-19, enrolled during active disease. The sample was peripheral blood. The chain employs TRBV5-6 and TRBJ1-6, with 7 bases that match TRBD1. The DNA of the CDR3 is TGTGCCAGCAGCCTACGACAGGGCAATTCACCCCTCCACTTT. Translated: CASSLRQGNSPLHF.